This passage covers 13 T cell receptor beta chains from one sample sequenced in a study of shared clonotypes between healthy human individuals. Produced via immunoSEQ multiplex PCR; TCRdb's table is partial and in-frame only. The top ten hold more than 1.5% of the sample, which has about 2.1 million clones, over 85% seen once. CD8 cells regarded as naive lacked CD45RO, were positively chosen for CCR7, and omitted terminally differentiated effector memory CD45RA+ cells. The sequencing input was naive CD8+ T cells from PBMCs. These receptors were obtained from a man younger than 30 in good health. Some clones in this sample may be carry-over from other donors' samples.

Turning to this clone: Mismatch with germline at one junction end may stem from a read error. The J gene is TRBJ2-7, the V gene TRBV6-1, with no clear D. Germline V gene sequence: CDR1 MNHNS, CDR2 SASEGT. The length of the CDR3 is 8 residues. In nucleotides, the CDR3 is TGTGCCAGCAGCCCTTGGAACTTC. Protein sequence: CASSPWNF.

The chain carries TRBV7-9 and TRBJ2-5, with D maybe TRBD1 (6 bases). V lost 4 bases and J lost 5, with 17 bases in between. The CDR3 extends over 15 amino acids. Germline CDR1 and CDR2: SEHNR and FQNEAQ (reference sequence). The CDR3 DNA reads TGTGCCAGCAGCTCCCCAGCAGGGGCAGGGGAGACCCAGTACTTC. This encodes CASSSPAGAGETQYF.

The chain links TRBV9 to TRBJ2-6; D possibly corresponds to TRBD2 (5 bases). This CDR3 region has 15 residues. Deletions cut 5 bases from V and 0 bases from J, with 9 bases between. Germline assignment: CDR1 SGDLS and CDR2 YYNGEE. CDR3 sequence (DNA): TGTGCCAGCAGGCTTAGCGTCTCTGGGGCCAACGTCCTGACTTTC. This translates into CASRLSVSGANVLTF.

The chain has TRBV6-5 and TRBJ1-1; D is unresolved. CDR3 length: 14 residues. Germline V gene lookup returns CDR1 MNHEY and CDR2 SVGAGI. V lost 6 bases to trimming and J lost 1 base, with 12 bases between them. Written as DNA, the CDR3 is TGTGCCAGCAGCCGTTTGGTGGAGAACACTGAAGCTTTCTTT. It encodes CASSRLVENTEAFF.

V gene TRBV9 combines with J gene TRBJ2-1; no reliable D call. This CDR3 contains 14 residues. Trimming took 1 base from V and 9 from J, leaving 14 bases between them. CDR1 SGDLS and CDR2 YYNGEE come from the germline V gene. In nucleotides, the CDR3 is TGTGCCAGCAGCGTATCGGCCGTTATCCCTGAGCAGTTCTTC. Protein sequence: CASSVSAVIPEQFF.

The CDR3 protein is CASSQEDDRLNYGYTF. The CDR3 DNA follows: TGCGCCAGCAGCCAGGAAGACGACCGGCTCAACTATGGCTACACCTTC. The rearrangement uses TRBV4-1 and TRBJ1-2; no definite D call. V lost 3 bases to trimming and J lost 2 bases, with 16 bases between them. The CDR3 is 16 residues long. CDR1 and CDR2 (germline): MGHRA, YSYEKL.

The V gene is TRBV4-1, the J gene TRBJ2-3; no clear D gene. V lost 0 bases, J lost 6 bases, and 13 bases lay in between. This CDR3 has 15 residues. Per the germline V gene, CDR1 is MGHRA and CDR2 is YSYEKL. This CDR3 is CASSQDESGMDTQYF. CDR3 sequence (DNA): TGCGCCAGCAGCCAAGACGAATCCGGTATGGATACGCAGTATTTT.

In its sample, this clone was seen once. Germline is not matched at one junction end, which may reflect a read error. This chain joins TRBV5-8 and TRBJ2-1, with D perhaps TRBD1 or TRBD2 (7 bases each). Germline V gene lookup returns CDR1 SGHTS and CDR2 YDEGEE. This CDR3 contains 13 residues. The CDR3 loop is CASSLMGGGQLVF. In DNA, the CDR3 is TGTGCCAGCAGCTTGATGGGGGGGGGACAGTTGGTCTTC.

This chain joins TRBV6-5 and TRBJ2-3; 7 bases fit TRBD2. Trimming cost V 6 bases and J 1 base; bases outside gene matches: 7. CDR1 and CDR2 (germline): MNHEY, SVGAGI. This CDR3 contains 15 residues. The CDR3 nucleotides read TGTGCCAGCAGCTCGCGGGAGATCGGCACAGATACGCAGTATTTT. Its translation is CASSSREIGTDTQYF.

V gene TRBV18 combines with J gene TRBJ2-1, with 12 bases aligning to TRBD2. The V segment lost 3 bases and the J segment 7 bases; nucleotides outside the gene matches: 7. The germline V gene has CDR1 KGHSH and CDR2 LQKENI. This CDR3 is built from 16 residues. The CDR3: CASSPKRLAGANEQFF. The CDR3 nucleotides are TGTGCCAGCTCACCCAAACGACTAGCGGGGGCAAATGAGCAGTTCTTC. Full variable domain (rest looked up from reference TRBV18 and TRBJ2-1): NAGVMQNPRHLVRRRGQEARLRCSPMKGHSHVYWYRQLPEEGLKFMVYLQKENIIDESGMPKERFSAEFPKEGPSILRIQQVVRGDSAAYFCASSPKRLAGANEQFFGPGTRLTVL.

The chain combines TRBV11-2 with TRBJ2-1, with unresolved D. V lost 4 bases and J 6 bases, leaving 13 bases between the germline ends. The CDR3 length is 14 residues. Germline V lookup: CDR1 SGHAT, CDR2 FQNNGV. The CDR3 spells CASSSRIPTNEQFF. In DNA form, the CDR3 reads TGTGCCAGCAGCTCTAGGATCCCGACCAATGAGCAGTTCTTC.

V is TRBV9 and J is TRBJ1-2; tentatively, D is TRBD1 (6 bases). The length of the CDR3 is 14 residues. The V end lost 0 bases, the J end lost 5 bases, and 11 bases lay between the germline ends. The germline V gene has CDR1 SGDLS and CDR2 YYNGEE. The CDR3 protein is CASSVEFRGYGYTF. In DNA, the CDR3 is TGTGCCAGCAGCGTAGAGTTCAGGGGATATGGCTACACCTTC.

The chain uses TRBV7-9 and TRBJ2-1; maybe TRBD2 (6 bases). This CDR3 has 12 amino acids. Germline values: CDR1 SEHNR, CDR2 FQNEAQ (reference sequence). V shed 11 bases and J shed 3 bases, with 11 bases lying between them. The CDR3 here is CAAGWGYNEQFF. Written as DNA, the CDR3 is TGTGCCGCGGGGTGGGGCTACAATGAGCAGTTCTTC.